One and the same sample provided the 3 T cell receptor beta chains below, sequenced in a study of T cell responses to AZD1222 COVID-19 vaccine. The method was immunoSEQ multiplex PCR; TCRdb's version includes in-frame clones alone and lacks a portion of them. The sample consists of about 66,000 clones, about four fifths of them appearing once. This specimen consisted of peripheral blood, obtained on day 0 of MenACWY control vaccination. These receptors all stem from an adult in good health.

This chain connects TRBV28 to TRBJ2-1; 11 nucleotides align to TRBD2. The germline V gene encodes CDR1 MDHEN and CDR2 SYDVKM. The CDR3 sequence is 16 residues long. The ends lost 2 bases at V and 4 bases at J; junction bases unmatched: 4. This CDR3 reads CASSLMTSGKYNEQFF. CDR3 bases: TGTGCCAGCAGTTTAATGACTAGCGGGAAGTACAATGAGCAGTTCTTC.

The chain links TRBV3-1 (or the pseudogene TRBV3-2) to TRBJ1-4; D is undetermined. Germline assignment: CDR1 LGHDT and CDR2 YNNKEL (reference sequence). This CDR3 is 16 amino acids long. Trimming took 1 base from V and 6 from J, leaving 15 bases between them. The CDR3, as DNA: TGTGCCAGCAGCCAAGGTGTTTCAGGATCGTATGAAAAACTGTTTTTT. This gives the protein CASSQGVSGSYEKLFF.

This clone was found once. This sequence joins TRBV7-9 and TRBJ2-2; 9 bases match TRBD1. The germline CDR1 and CDR2 sequences are SEHNR and FQNEAQ (reference sequence). V lost 5 bases to trimming and J lost 6 bases; unmatched junction nucleotides: 7. The CDR3 has 15 amino acids. Here the CDR3 DNA reads TGTGCCAGCAGCACCGGGACAGGGCGTTCCGGGGAGCTGTTTTTT. Its translation: CASSTGTGRSGELFF.